These T cell receptor beta chains were read from a single sample in a study of CD4 and CD8 cells across lung adenocarcinoma regions. TCRdb analysed the PCR reads with MiXCR anew, one entry per CDR3 protein. This sample has 20,000 or so distinct CDR3 sequences, with about 50% found just once. The sequenced sample consisted of CD8+ T cells from the margin of a lung tumor. The receptors derive from a male donor with lung adenocarcinoma. The CD4 and CD8 labels of this study may be unreliable. Both conserved end residues are part of each CDR3. For some rows the clone size is stated as once, few or many, or as a class when expanded; others skip it.

TRBV6-5	medium-sized	TRBJ2-3	CASSPGLAGVDTQYF
TRBV6-5	medium-sized	-	CASSGSTITARYEQYF
TRBV6-1	-	TRBJ2-1	CASSVWEGNDEQFF
TRBV14	-	TRBJ1-2	CASSQERTGNYGYTF
TRBV6-5	medium-sized	TRBJ2-2	CASSYHRDRDTGELFF
TRBV11-2	-	TRBJ2-5	CASSRSLYQETQYF
TRBV10-1	few	TRBJ1-1	CASSRTGNTEAFF
TRBV6-5	once	TRBJ2-7	CASSHEGHSSYEQYF
TRBV9	-	TRBJ2-3	CASTPTSANTDTQYF
TRBV28	many	TRBJ1-2	CASSPGGRNYGYTF
TRBV6-1	-	-	CASSELPGPKQYF
TRBV6-6	medium-sized	TRBJ2-1	CASRGPEGRQFF
TRBV7-6	few	TRBJ1-2	CASSLGRDAYGYTF
TRBV6-1	-	-	CASSRIYEQYF
TRBV25-1	-	TRBJ1-1	CATQGNTEAFF
TRBV6-1	few	-	CARGLGAKDIQYF
TRBV10-2	-	TRBJ2-5	CASSPIGQAVKQYF
TRBV6-1	-	-	CASEGRVGSTNTQYF
TRBV6-1	medium-sized	TRBJ2-3	CASSGGTTSGNTDTQYF
TRBV7-6	few	TRBJ2-1	CASSLRRNRVNEQFF
TRBV6-1	-	-	CASSEAVSDSYEQYF
TRBV12-5	many	TRBJ2-1	CASGLGSGTSHEQFF
TRBV28	-	TRBJ2-5	CAGSGRRVQETQYF
TRBV6-5	-	TRBJ2-5	CASSYSNKRNTQYF
TRBV10-3	-	TRBJ2-3	CASRLRAKNTQYF
TRBV7-9	once	TRBJ1-1	CASSSGQGEAFF
TRBV6-5	many	TRBJ2-7	CAGGYEQYF
TRBV5-4	-	TRBJ2-3	CASSHQSTDTQYF
TRBV6-1	many	TRBJ2-2	CASSEVWTGGAGELFF
TRBV6-5	many	-	CASSFRTGKETQYF
TRBV6-2/TRBV6-3	-	TRBJ2-1	CASAALAGSEQFF
TRBV5-1	many	TRBJ2-1	CASSLAGQSSYNEQFF
TRBV11-2	-	TRBJ2-4	CASSLRSYAPQYF
TRBV10-2	medium-sized	TRBJ2-6	CASSERQIISGANVLTF
TRBV6-1	-	TRBJ2-3	CASQPVSAGTQYF
TRBV6-5	few	TRBJ2-1	CASSSGSGRFGEQFF
TRBV4-1	-	TRBJ2-3	CASSQGASETGDTQYF
TRBV5-6	-	TRBJ2-1	CASRNDNEGQFF
TRBV6-1	many	TRBJ1-2	CASSEQGLANYGYTF
TRBV6-1	medium-sized	TRBJ2-5	CASRDTLTGTQYF
TRBV24-1	-	TRBJ2-1	CATSQGARDEQFF
TRBV20-1	-	TRBJ1-4	CSAREGSTNEKLFF
TRBV6-5	-	TRBJ2-4	CASRFGAGSQDIQYF
TRBV11-3	many	TRBJ2-3	CASSLGGADTQYF
TRBV6-1	-	-	CAGSGARAQDTQYF
TRBV6-1	-	TRBJ2-1	CATHALGRDNEQFF
TRBV6-1	-	TRBJ2-3	CARTNGGGAKDTQYF
TRBV6-5	many	TRBJ2-4	CASSFHRDPKNIQYF
TRBV3-1	-	TRBJ2-1	CASSQALTSGSLGAFF
TRBV12-3/TRBV12-4	few	TRBJ2-5	CASSFKGSGRETQYF
TRBV6-5	few	TRBJ2-3	CASSYSFQGNTDTQYF
TRBV27	medium-sized	TRBJ2-1	CASSLSASGRANEQFF
TRBV6-1	many	TRBJ2-1	CASRLTGGRYNEQFF
TRBV6-1	-	TRBJ1-3	CASRGPGNTIYF
TRBV6-1	few	-	CASSESNYEQYF